A single sample is the source of the 31 T cell receptor beta chains below, sequenced in a study of T cell clonality in common variable immunodeficiency. Notes on the study in general: In common variable immunodeficiency, TCR beta chains reportedly carried fewer deletions and N-nucleotide insertions.

No antigens are known for them. Using immunoSEQ multiplex PCR, the repertoire was profiled, and TCRdb retains in-frame clones only, with some absent. This sample carries roughly 14,000 clones, none of them present only once. Material for sequencing was peripheral blood mononuclear cells. All receptors come from a human donor with common variable immunodeficiency.

This clone showed up many times. The read comes to an end 3 residues before the CDR3 does, leaving the germline J gene to fill in the end. This chain connects TRBV19 to TRBJ2-3, with D possibly being TRBD2 (7 bases). Germline values: CDR1 LNHDA, CDR2 SQIVND (reference sequence). The CDR3 has 14 residues. V was clipped by 7 bases and J by 4 bases, with 15 bases between them. CDR3 DNA, as far as it was read: TGTGCCAGTAACTATCGGGGGGCAGCAGATACG. Residues: CASNYRGAADT. The whole CDR3 is CASNYRGAADTQYF.

Note on this clone: The CDR3 end is not reached by the read, which stops 3 residues before it; the germline J gene fills it in. This chain links TRBV19 with TRBJ1-2, with D uncertain. The CDR3 loop spans 13 amino acids. V dropped 1 base and J dropped 4 bases, with 7 bases sitting between them. Germline CDR1 LNHDA, CDR2 SQIVND (reference sequence). The CDR3 sequence is CASSIGTAYGYTF. The part of the CDR3 DNA that was read is TGTGCCAGTAGTATAGGAACAGCCTATGGC.

This clone was detected only a few times. The read gets to within 3 residues of the CDR3 end, and the germline J gene fills in the rest. The chain couples TRBV20-1 to TRBJ1-5, with D possibly being TRBD1 (6 bases). Trimming cost V 3 bases and J 1 base, with 10 bases left between them. CDR1 and CDR2 from the germline V gene are DFQATT and SNEGSKA (reference sequence). There are 14 residues in the CDR3. The sequenced part of the CDR3 DNA is TGCAGTGCTAGCGAGGGGGACAGCAATCAGCCC. This encodes CSASEGDSNQP. The full-length CDR3 reads as CSASEGDSNQPQHF.

The CDR3 sequence is CASSRASGDTHEQFF. Partial CDR3 DNA: TGTGCCAGCTCAAGGGCTAGCGGGGATACTCATGAG. The chain couples TRBV7-3 to TRBJ2-1; TRBD2 matches 9 bases. The sequence runs out 3 residues before the end of the CDR3; the remainder is reconstructed from the germline J gene. CDR1 and CDR2 (germline): SGHTA, FQGTGA. CDR3 length: 15 amino acids. V shed 8 bases and J 8 bases; nucleotides not matched to a gene: 13. Full variable domain (missing parts from reference TRBV7-3 and TRBJ2-1): GAGVSQTPSNKVTEKGKYVELRCDPISGHTALYWYRQSLGQGPEFLIYFQGTGAADDSGLPNDRFFAVRPEGSVSTLKIQRTERGDSAVYLCASSRASGDTHEQFFGPGTRLTVL.

Details on this clone: The DNA ends 3 residues before the CDR3 does, and the rest of the CDR3 is filled in from the germline J gene. V and J are TRBV30 and TRBJ1-6, with no clear D. The V end lost 1 base, the J end lost 0 bases, and 4 bases lay between the germline ends. Germline lookup yields CDR1 GTSNPN and CDR2 SVGIG (reference sequence). The CDR3 has 14 amino acids. The sequenced CDR3 bases are TGTGCCTGGAGTGCAGGCTCCTATAATTCACCC. It specifies CAWSAGSYNSP. The complete CDR3 sequence is CAWSAGSYNSPLHF. Full variable domain (remainder filled in from reference TRBV30 and TRBJ1-6): SQTIHQWPATLVQPVGSPLSLECTVEGTSNPNLYWYRQAAGRGLQLLFYSVGIGQISSEVPQNLSASRPQDRQFILSSKKLLLSDSGFYLCAWSAGSYNSPLHFGNGTRLTVT.

In the case of this clone: The read terminates 3 residues before the CDR3 end, so the remaining end is supplied by the germline J gene. The V and J genes are TRBV19 and TRBJ2-7, with D hard to call. Deletions cut 6 bases from V and 2 bases from J, with 14 bases between. The CDR3 runs to 14 residues. In germline, CDR1 is LNHDA, CDR2 SQIVND (reference sequence). CDR3 amino acids: CASRLTDGTYEQYF. The CDR3 bases that were read are TGTGCCAGTAGATTGACTGATGGAACCTACGAG.

This clone was picked up many times. The read is 3 residues too short to cover the CDR3 end, so that end is filled in from the germline J gene. The chain combines TRBV18 with TRBJ1-1; perhaps TRBD1 as D (5 bases). V dropped 0 bases and J dropped 1 base, with 9 bases sitting between them. CDR3 length equals 15 residues. CDR1 and CDR2 from the germline V gene are KGHSH and LQKENI. CDR3 protein: CASSPPGRANTEAFF. Partial CDR3 DNA: TGTGCCAGCTCACCACCGGGCAGGGCGAACACTGAA.

CDR3 region: CASSPTGTSGSPIQYF. The sequenced CDR3 bases are TGTGCCAGCAGCCCCACAGGGACTAGCGGGAGCCCAATT. The chain links TRBV7-3 to TRBJ2-4; 14 bases map to TRBD2. The observed sequence ends 3 residues before the CDR3 terminus, with the missing tail filled in from the germline J gene. This CDR3 comprises 16 residues. CDR1 and CDR2 (germline): SGHTA, FQGTGA.

This clone was seen more than once but under ten times. The read stops 3 residues short of the end of the CDR3; the missing end is completed from the germline J gene. The rearrangement uses TRBV7-2 and TRBJ2-1, with D hard to call. The germline V gene encodes CDR1 SGHTA and CDR2 FQGNSA. The length of the CDR3 is 12 residues. V dropped 5 bases and J dropped 7 bases, with 9 bases sitting between them. The CDR3 DNA, read in part, is TGTGCCAGCAGCGAAGGGTCTAATGAG. Amino acids: CASSEGSNE. The whole CDR3 reads CASSEGSNEQFF.

In this sample, this clone is medium-sized. The CDR3 is cut off 3 residues early in the read; its end comes from the germline J gene. This chain links TRBV5-4 with TRBJ1-2; 7 bases match TRBD1. There are 14 residues in the CDR3. J was trimmed by 0 bases and V by 3 bases; bases with no gene match: 2. CDR1 is SGHNT, CDR2 YYREEE, per germline (reference sequence). The CDR3 is CASSWDSSNYGYTF. CDR3 DNA, as far as it was read: TGTGCCAGCAGCTGGGACAGCTCTAACTATGGC.

This clone was seen a few times. The read finishes 3 residues shy of the CDR3 end, and the germline J gene is used to complete it. The J gene is TRBJ2-7, the V gene TRBV18; 7 bases align to TRBD2. This CDR3 contains 16 residues. V lost 3 bases and J lost 1; bases outside the gene matches: 9. Germline CDR1 reads KGHSH; CDR2 reads LQKENI. The DNA read from the CDR3 is TGTGCCAGCTCACCGCCCGGGACTATCCTTTCCTACGAG. It translates to CASSPPGTILSYE. The entire CDR3 sequence reads CASSPPGTILSYEQYF.

Remarks on this clone: The read ends 3 residues before the CDR3 terminus; that terminus is restored from the germline J gene. J is TRBJ1-5 and V is TRBV7-2; D is undetermined. Germline V gene sequence: CDR1 SGHTA, CDR2 FQGNSA. The CDR3 contains 13 residues. Deletions cut 1 base from V and 4 bases from J, with 5 bases between. Incomplete CDR3 DNA: TGTGCCAGCAGCTTAGACATAAATCAGCCC. It translates to CASSLDINQP. The full CDR3 is CASSLDINQPQHF.

This clone was seen a handful of times. The DNA ends 3 residues before the CDR3 does, and the rest of the CDR3 is filled in from the germline J gene. The V call is TRBV18, the J call TRBJ2-7; D is ambiguous. V was clipped by 0 bases and J by 4 bases, with 10 bases between them. The CDR3 consists of 14 residues. Germline-derived CDR1 and CDR2 are KGHSH and LQKENI. The CDR3 reads CASSPPAQEYEQYF. The CDR3 bases that were read are TGTGCCAGCTCACCACCGGCTCAGGAGTACGAG.

This clone was counted between two and nine times. Coverage ceases 3 residues before the CDR3 finishes, and the germline J gene fills in the end. The rearrangement uses TRBV5-1 and TRBJ2-5; 7 bases are a match to TRBD2. Losses at the gene ends were 5 bases for V and 5 bases for J; bases not matched to a gene: 9. The germline V gene has CDR1 SGHRS and CDR2 YFSETQ. The CDR3 has 14 amino acids. The CDR3 loop is CASSGAGEPETQYF. The sequenced CDR3 bases are TGCGCCAGCAGTGGTGCGGGAGAGCCTGAGACC.

This clone was counted only a few times. The CDR3 is cut off 3 residues early in the read; its end comes from the germline J gene. The rearrangement links TRBV19 to TRBJ2-1, with 11 positions matching TRBD1. Germline CDR1 is LNHDA and CDR2 is SQIVND (reference sequence). This CDR3 spans 15 amino acids. V shed 5 bases and J 4 bases; nucleotides not matched to a gene: 4. CDR3 bases read: TGTGCCAGTAGTGACCGGGACAGGGGGTACAATGAG. Translating it yields CASSDRDRGYNE. The whole CDR3 region reads CASSDRDRGYNEQFF.

This clone was seen many times. Incomplete CDR3 DNA: TGCAGTGCTAGAAGGGGCGCCACTGAA. It codes for CSARRGATE. The full CDR3 sequence reads CSARRGATEAFF. The V call is TRBV20-1, the J call TRBJ1-1, with D possibly TRBD1 on 5 matching bases. The CDR3 end lies 3 residues beyond the end of the read and is filled in from the germline J gene. The V gene's germline CDR1 is DFQATT and CDR2 SNEGSKA (reference sequence). V was shortened by 2 bases and J by 4 bases, with 8 bases between the two germline ends. This CDR3 spans 12 amino acids.

This clone was recorded a few times. The DNA ends 3 residues before the CDR3 does, and the rest of the CDR3 is filled in from the germline J gene. V usage is TRBV19 and J usage is TRBJ1-5; a possible D gene is TRBD1 (6 bases). In germline, CDR1 is LNHDA, CDR2 SQIVND (reference sequence). The CDR3 has 16 residues. V lost 0 bases, J lost 6 bases, and 15 bases lay in between. The part of the CDR3 DNA that was read is TGTGCCAGTAGTATAGAAGTCGACAGGCCGGGTCAGCCC. Amino acids: CASSIEVDRPGQP. The full CDR3 is CASSIEVDRPGQPQHF.

There are a few counts of this clone. The CDR3 extends 3 residues past the end of the read, so its final part is completed from the germline J gene. The J gene is TRBJ1-4, the V gene TRBV7-2, with D unresolved. The CDR3 has 14 residues. V lost 2 bases, J lost 3 bases, and 7 bases lay in between. From germline, CDR1 is SGHTA and CDR2 FQGNSA. The chain's CDR3 is CASSLSAANEKLFF. The part of the CDR3 DNA that was read is TGTGCCAGCAGCTTAAGCGCAGCTAATGAAAAA.

This clone was picked up many times. The DNA ends 3 residues before the CDR3 does, and the rest of the CDR3 is filled in from the germline J gene. V gene TRBV18 combines with J gene TRBJ2-2; D is unclear. Germline V gene lookup returns CDR1 KGHSH and CDR2 LQKENI. Trimming removed 2 bases from V and 4 bases from J, with 11 bases in between. The length of the CDR3 is 15 residues. CDR3 amino acids: CASSPSRSFTGELFF. Incomplete CDR3 DNA: TGTGCCAGCTCACCATCTCGCAGTTTCACCGGGGAG.

As concerns this clone: The CDR3 end is not reached by the read, which stops 3 residues before it; the germline J gene fills it in. This chain uses TRBV30 with TRBJ1-6; 7 bases are a match to TRBD1. The CDR3 sequence is 14 residues long. In germline, CDR1 is GTSNPN, CDR2 SVGIG (reference sequence). Germline trimming cut 7 bases from V and 8 bases from J; bases unmatched to any gene: 11. The CDR3 region is CASLAQGVYSPLHF. The CDR3 DNA, read in part, is TGTGCCTCTCTTGCCCAGGGGGTGTATTCACCC.

There are a few counts of this clone. The read ends 3 residues early relative to the CDR3; the germline J gene fills the gap. The chain couples TRBV18 to TRBJ1-1; 9 nucleotides agree with TRBD1. The V gene end was trimmed by 3 bases and the J gene end by 7 bases; junction bases not matched to a gene: 9. This CDR3 region has 15 residues. From germline, CDR1 is KGHSH and CDR2 LQKENI. The CDR3 loop is CASSPTQGASGEAFF. Incomplete CDR3 DNA: TGTGCCAGCTCACCTACACAGGGGGCGTCGGGTGAA.

This clone has only a few counts. From the germline J gene comes the end of the CDR3, since the read stops 3 residues before it. V gene TRBV19 combines with J gene TRBJ2-7, with 8 positions matching TRBD1. The CDR3 extends over 14 amino acids. Germline lookup yields CDR1 LNHDA and CDR2 SQIVND (reference sequence). The trim removed 6 bases at V and 5 bases at J, leaving 9 bases unmatched. The CDR3 bases that were read are TGTGCCAGTAGGGAGGACAGGGACATAAACGAG. It encodes CASREDRDINE. The CDR3, in full, reads CASREDRDINEQYF.

On this clone itself: The read halts 3 residues ahead of the CDR3 end, with the missing end drawn from the germline J gene. The rearrangement links TRBV7-3 to TRBJ1-2; D gene ambiguous. Germline-derived CDR1 and CDR2 are SGHTA and FQGTGA. CDR3 length equals 13 residues. The part of the CDR3 DNA that was read is TGTGCCAGCAGCCCCGGGTCTCGTGAGGGC. It is translated as CASSPGSREG. The whole CDR3 is CASSPGSREGYTF.

This clone was counted many times. The covered CDR3 bases are TGTGCCAGCTCGCAAGAGGTAAGCTCCTACGAG. This gives the protein CASSQEVSSYE. The full CDR3 sequence reads CASSQEVSSYEQYF. The chain combines TRBV18 with TRBJ2-7; no clear D gene. The read stops 3 residues short of the end of the CDR3; the missing end is completed from the germline J gene. The CDR3 consists of 14 residues. The germline V and J ends were trimmed by 6 bases and 0 bases, with 12 bases remaining between them. CDR1 is KGHSH, CDR2 LQKENI, per germline.

This clone was observed a few times. The read comes to an end 3 residues before the CDR3 does, leaving the germline J gene to fill in the end. The sample holds other DNA sequences that translate to the same CDR3. This chain uses TRBV7-3 with TRBJ2-3; weak D call: TRBD2 (5 bases). The V gene lost 3 bases and the J gene lost 0 bases, with 7 bases spanning the gap. The germline gives CDR1 SGHTA, CDR2 FQGTGA. The CDR3 totals 14 residues. The sequenced CDR3 bases are TGTGCCAGCAGCTTGGCGGGTAGCACAGATACG. Protein sequence: CASSLAGSTDT. The CDR3 reads in full as CASSLAGSTDTQYF. The full variable domain, completed using reference TRBV7-3 and TRBJ2-3, is GAGVSQTPSNKVTEKGKYVELRCDPISGHTALYWYRQSLGQGPEFLIYFQGTGAADDSGLPNDRFFAVRPEGSVSTLKIQRTERGDSAVYLCASSLAGSTDTQYFGPGTRLTVL.

For this clone: From the germline J gene comes the end of the CDR3, since the read stops 3 residues before it. The V and J genes are TRBV7-9 and TRBJ2-7; the D gene is possibly TRBD2 (6 bases). V shed 1 base and J shed 2 bases, with 9 bases lying between them. Looked up from germline, CDR1 is SEHNR and CDR2 is FQNEAQ (reference sequence). CDR3 length equals 14 residues. CDR3 in amino acids: CASSLVGGTYEQYF. CDR3 bases read: TGTGCCAGCAGCTTAGTTGGGGGGACCTACGAG.

This clone was recorded a few times. The CDR3 extends 3 residues past the end of the read, so its final part is completed from the germline J gene. This specimen includes other DNA sequences encoding the same CDR3. This chain joins TRBV7-3 and TRBJ2-3; possible D gene TRBD2, 6 bases. V shed 2 bases and J shed 2 bases, with 8 bases lying between them. This CDR3 spans 14 amino acids. Germline CDR1 is SGHTA and CDR2 is FQGTGA. The CDR3 here is CASSLAGSTDTQYF. The sequenced part of the CDR3 DNA is TGTGCCAGCAGCTTAGCGGGATCCACAGATACG.

In its sample, this clone was seen a few times. The read gets to within 3 residues of the CDR3 end, and the germline J gene fills in the rest. This chain uses TRBV19 with TRBJ1-2; 7 nucleotides agree with TRBD1. The germline CDR1 and CDR2 sequences are LNHDA and SQIVND (reference sequence). This CDR3 has 14 amino acids. V was pared by 5 bases and J by 5 bases, with 8 bases of the junction left unmatched. Partial CDR3 DNA: TGTGCCAGTAGTCCCCGGGACAGACTATATGGC. This translates into CASSPRDRLYG. The entire CDR3 reads CASSPRDRLYGYTF.

In the case of this clone: The CDR3 end is not reached by the read, which stops 3 residues before it; the germline J gene fills it in. The chain carries TRBV5-1 and TRBJ2-5; TRBD2 matches at 8 bases. This CDR3 has 16 amino acids. V was pared by 4 bases and J by 5 bases, with 13 bases of the junction left unmatched. The germline CDR1 and CDR2 sequences are SGHRS and YFSETQ. CDR3 loop: CASSTGGGAGVETQYF. The sequenced part of the CDR3 DNA is TGCGCCAGCAGCACCGGGGGGGGTGCGGGAGTGGAGACC.

Comments on this clone: With the read ending 3 residues before the CDR3 end, the germline J gene is used to fill in that end. The V call is TRBV7-2, the J call TRBJ1-5; D ambiguous. The CDR3 is 13 residues long. Germline assignment: CDR1 SGHTA and CDR2 FQGNSA. Trimming pared 2 bases from V and 9 bases from J, leaving 11 bases between. CDR3 sequence reads: CASSLQLRGPQHF. The CDR3 bases that were read are TGTGCCAGCAGCTTACAACTCCGGGGGCCC.

The table lists this clone with a few counts. The CDR3 here is CASTDKRERETQYF. CDR3 DNA, as far as it was read: TGTGCCAGCACCGACAAGCGGGAGCGAGAGACC. V and J are TRBV2 and TRBJ2-5, with TRBD2 matching over 8 bases. The CDR3 end lies 3 residues beyond the end of the read and is filled in from the germline J gene. The J segment lost 4 bases and the V segment lost 7 bases, leaving 8 bases of the junction unmatched. Per germline, CDR1 SNHLY and CDR2 FYNNEI. There are 14 residues in the CDR3.